The 14 T cell receptor beta chains in this list originate from one sample, sequenced in a study of identical twins. TCRdb re-called the 5' RACE reads with MiXCR, one entry per CDR3 protein. Among 750,000 to 950,000 distinct CDR3 sequences, over 9% were seen once, and the ten largest hold 1.5% to 2%. These data also featured in a second study, about yellow fever vaccine responses in identical twins.

The specimen sequenced was PBMCs. These receptors were taken from a woman under 30 in good health.

The chain carries TRBV14 and TRBJ1-2, with D tentatively TRBD1 (6 bases). The ends were cut back, 1 base at V and 4 bases at J, with 25 bases in the middle. The CDR3 contains 19 residues. CDR1 and CDR2 (germline): SGHDN, FVKESK. DNA for the CDR3: TGTGCCAGCAGCCAAGTAAGGGGGTGGGCCAGCCCTGTCGGCTATGGCTACACCTTC. Its protein is CASSQVRGWASPVGYGYTF.

The J gene is TRBJ2-5, the V gene TRBV12-3 or TRBV12-4; TRBD2 matches at 7 bases. The CDR3 length is 16 residues. J gave up 1 base and V 3 bases, and 8 bases lay outside the gene matches. The CDR3 nucleotides read TGTGCCAGCAGTTTTTTGGTTCAGCGGGGCCAAGAGACCCAGTACTTC. This translates into CASSFLVQRGQETQYF.

This clonotype came up a few times. The V and J genes are TRBV5-1 and TRBJ1-1, with 7 nucleotides matching TRBD1. This CDR3 contains 15 residues. Germline V lookup: CDR1 SGHRS, CDR2 YFSETQ. Trimming removed 0 bases from V and 5 bases from J; junction bases left unmatched: 7. DNA of the CDR3: TGCGCCAGCAGCTTGGGGTCAGGGGGGCGAACTGAAGCTTTCTTT. Its translation: CASSLGSGGRTEAFF.

The rearrangement joins TRBV15 to TRBJ2-1; D remains ambiguous. The CDR3 consists of 16 residues. CDR1 and CDR2 from the germline V gene are LNHNV and YYDKDF (reference sequence). Trimming took off 0 bases at V and 3 bases at J, with 12 bases between the two ends. In DNA, the CDR3 is TGTGCCACCAGCAGAGATCGGCTAGGGAACTACAATGAGCAGTTCTTC. Translated: CATSRDRLGNYNEQFF.

This clonotype showed up just a few times. The J gene is TRBJ2-1, the V gene TRBV6-2 or TRBV6-3, with D uncertain. V was trimmed by 10 bases and J by 5 bases, leaving 18 bases between them. The CDR3 contains 14 residues. CDR1 and CDR2 from the germline V gene are MNHEY and SVGEGT. The CDR3 loop is CATKGTAGHNEQFF. In nucleotides, the CDR3 is TGTGCCACCAAGGGTACCGCAGGACACAATGAGCAGTTCTTC.

The chain combines TRBV5-1 with TRBJ2-3; TRBD2 matches 14 bases. The length of the CDR3 is 17 residues. Trimming removed 3 bases from V and 3 bases from J; junction bases left unmatched: 6. The germline V gene encodes CDR1 SGHRS and CDR2 YFSETQ. Here the CDR3 DNA reads TGCGCCAGCAGCTCCGGACTAGCGGGGGGAAGGACAGATACGCAGTATTTT. This encodes CASSSGLAGGRTDTQYF.

This clonotype was recorded at least ten times. The chain recombines TRBV9 with TRBJ2-2; D remains ambiguous. Germline-derived CDR1 and CDR2 are SGDLS and YYNGEE. Deletions cut 0 bases from V and 1 base from J, with 4 bases between. This CDR3 comprises 14 residues. In DNA form, the CDR3 reads TGTGCCAGCAGCGTAGGGGTGAACACCGGGGAGCTGTTTTTT. This sequence encodes CASSVGVNTGELFF.

Only a few counts were recorded for this clonotype. The chain recombines TRBV7-2 with TRBJ2-3; 13 nucleotides align to TRBD2. The germline gives CDR1 SGHTA, CDR2 FQGNSA. The V and J ends lost 5 bases and 4 bases, in that order; junction bases with no gene match: 6. There are 16 residues in the CDR3. The CDR3 reads CASSPRTSGGPDTQYF. In nucleotides, the CDR3 is TGTGCCAGCAGCCCCCGGACTAGCGGGGGCCCAGATACGCAGTATTTT.

This clonotype occurred many times. As DNA, the CDR3 is TGTGCCAGCAGGCGGGGGCTCCAAGAGACCCAGTACTTC. It specifies CASRRGLQETQYF. This sequence joins TRBV12-3 or TRBV12-4 and TRBJ2-5; a possible D gene is TRBD2 (7 bases). CDR3 length: 13 amino acids. V lost 6 bases and J 1 base, leaving 9 bases between the germline ends.

This clonotype was seen a few times. The chain carries TRBV6-2 or TRBV6-3 and TRBJ1-2; D is ambiguous. This CDR3 is 16 amino acids long. CDR1 and CDR2 (germline): MNHEY, SVGEGT. Trimming cost V 6 bases and J 0 bases, with 17 bases left between them. The CDR3 sequence: CASSLGSRRPNYGYTF. DNA for the CDR3: TGTGCCAGCAGCCTAGGCTCGAGACGCCCTAACTATGGCTACACCTTC.

J is TRBJ2-7 and V is TRBV5-1, with D perhaps TRBD1 or TRBD2 (5 bases each). The CDR3 has 14 amino acids. V lost 3 bases, J lost 2 bases, and 12 bases lay in between. Germline V gene lookup returns CDR1 SGHRS and CDR2 YFSETQ. CDR3 amino acids: CASSWTMGAYEQYF. CDR3 in DNA: TGCGCCAGCAGCTGGACAATGGGGGCCTACGAGCAGTACTTC.

This clonotype showed up many times. The CDR3 protein is CASSPTSGRVDNEQFF. The CDR3 region has the DNA TGTGCCAGCAGCCCGACTAGCGGGAGGGTCGACAATGAGCAGTTCTTC. The chain combines TRBV3-1 with TRBJ2-1; 14 nucleotides line up with TRBD2. V lost 4 bases and J lost 5; bases outside the gene matches: 4. This CDR3 has 16 amino acids. Germline-derived CDR1 and CDR2 are LGHDT and YNNKEL (reference sequence).

The chain joins TRBV5-8 to TRBJ2-7; 7 bases are a match to TRBD2. This CDR3 region has 16 residues. Unmatched junction bases numbered 13, after V lost 1 base and J lost 6 bases. Germline V gene sequence: CDR1 SGHTS, CDR2 YDEGEE. The CDR3 protein is CASSLLADFKGLEQYF. The CDR3 DNA sequence: TGTGCCAGCAGCTTGCTAGCGGATTTTAAGGGTCTCGAGCAGTACTTC.

This clonotype was found many times. The rearrangement joins TRBV29-1 to TRBJ2-3, with D hard to call. The V end lost 7 bases, the J end lost 6 bases, and 11 bases lay between the germline ends. CDR3 length equals 11 residues. The germline V gene has CDR1 SQVTM and CDR2 ANQGSEA. For the CDR3, the DNA is TGCAGCGGGGGTCCACGTGATACGCAGTATTTT. Residues: CSGGPRDTQYF.